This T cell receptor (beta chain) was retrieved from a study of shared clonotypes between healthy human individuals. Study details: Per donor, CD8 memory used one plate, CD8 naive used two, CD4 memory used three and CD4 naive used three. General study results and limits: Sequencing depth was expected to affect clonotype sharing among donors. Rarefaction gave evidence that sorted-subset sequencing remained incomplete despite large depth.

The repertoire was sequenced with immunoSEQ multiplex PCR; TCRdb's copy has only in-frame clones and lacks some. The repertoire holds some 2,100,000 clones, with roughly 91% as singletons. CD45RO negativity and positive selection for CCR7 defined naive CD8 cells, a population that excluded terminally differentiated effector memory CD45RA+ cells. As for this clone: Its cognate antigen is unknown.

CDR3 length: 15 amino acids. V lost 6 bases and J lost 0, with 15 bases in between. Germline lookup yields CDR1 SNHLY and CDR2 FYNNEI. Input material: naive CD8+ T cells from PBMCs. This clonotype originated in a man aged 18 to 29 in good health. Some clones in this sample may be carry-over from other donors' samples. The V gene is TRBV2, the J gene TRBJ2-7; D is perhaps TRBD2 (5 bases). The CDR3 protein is CASRGLAKSSYEQYF. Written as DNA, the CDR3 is TGTGCCAGCAGAGGACTGGCTAAGAGCTCCTACGAGCAGTACTTC.